These 23 T cell receptor beta chains came from one sample sequenced in a study of CD8 T cells in ankylosing spondylitis. TCRdb independently ran MiXCR on the 5' RACE reads; one entry per CDR3 protein. The repertoire holds 200,000 to 300,000 distinct CDR3 sequences, with 10% as singletons. The sample taken for sequencing was blood, either unsorted or a sorted T cell fraction (not recorded which). The receptor source for this set is a male donor with ankylosing spondylitis or in good health (not recorded which).

The genes are TRBV12-3 or TRBV12-4 and TRBJ2-1; 10 positions agree with TRBD2. CDR3 length equals 17 residues. J gave up 3 bases and V 3 bases, and 8 bases lay outside the gene matches. The CDR3 nucleotides read TGTGCCAGCAGTTTCGATCCGTTAGCGGGGGGCTACAATGAGCAGTTCTTC. Translating gives CASSFDPLAGGYNEQFF.

The table lists this clonotype with a few counts. The chain uses TRBV4-1 and TRBJ2-7; possibly TRBD1 for D (7 bases). In germline, CDR1 is MGHRA, CDR2 YSYEKL. The CDR3 has 15 amino acids. V lost 5 bases to trimming and J lost 3 bases, with 17 bases between them. The CDR3 region has the DNA TGCGCCAGCAGCTTGTCCGGCAGGGGGGTCTACGAGCAGTACTTC. Amino acids: CASSLSGRGVYEQYF.

The chain has TRBV4-1 and TRBJ2-1, with 7 positions matching TRBD2. The J call may not be correct, given that the DNA end is closer to TRBJ2-5. Germline CDR1 is MGHRA and CDR2 is YSYEKL. The CDR3 sequence is 15 residues long. CDR3 sequence: CASSQERAGEETQYF. The DNA of the CDR3 is TGCGCCAGCAGCCAGGAACGGGCGGGGGAAGAGACCCAGTACTTC.

This clonotype was seen once. CDR3 nucleotides: TGTGCCAGCAGTACCCCGGGACTAGCGGGAGATCGGGAGACCCAGTACTTC. Residues: CASSTPGLAGDRETQYF. The chain joins TRBV2 to TRBJ2-5; 14 bases map to TRBD2. Trimming took 5 bases from V and 5 from J; bases not matched to a gene: 10. Germline loops: CDR1 SNHLY, CDR2 FYNNEI. The CDR3 has 17 residues. The entire variable domain, with the rest obtained from reference TRBV2 and TRBJ2-5, is as follows: EPEVTQTPSHQVTQMGQEVILRCVPISNHLYFYWYRQILGQKVEFLVSFYNNEISEKSEIFDDQFSVERPDGSNFTLKIRSTKLEDSAMYFCASSTPGLAGDRETQYFGPGTRLLVL.

This clonotype turned up a few times. The rearrangement joins TRBV11-2 to TRBJ2-1; 13 bases line up with TRBD2. The CDR3 has 13 residues. Germline CDR1 and CDR2: SGHAT and FQNNGV. The J segment lost 11 bases and the V segment lost 11 bases, leaving 9 bases of the junction unmatched. In nucleotides, the CDR3 is TGTGCCTCCCGGACTAGCGGGAGAATAAAGCAGTTCTTC. As protein: CASRTSGRIKQFF.

For this clonotype: A read error is possible here, since a much larger clone lies one base away. V and J are TRBV11-2 and TRBJ2-7; either TRBD1 or TRBD2 may fit D (6 bases each). Germline-derived CDR1 and CDR2 are SGHAT and FQNNGV. The CDR3 covers 15 residues. V lost 2 bases, J lost 1 base, and 12 bases lay in between. The CDR3 loop is CASSLRGARSYEQYF. The CDR3 DNA follows: TGTGCCAGCAGCTTAAGGGGGGCTCGTTCCTACGAGCAGTACTTC.

This clonotype has ten or more counts. This chain links TRBV25-1 with TRBJ1-2, with D tentatively TRBD1 (6 bases). Germline assignment: CDR1 MGHDK and CDR2 SYGVNS. With 8 bases removed from V and 2 bases from J, the gap between germline ends came to 12 bases. The CDR3 has 13 amino acids. DNA for the CDR3: TGTGCCAGCCGGGGGGCCCTCAACTATGGCTACACCTTC. Protein: CASRGALNYGYTF.

Here the CDR3 DNA reads TGTGCCAGCAGGACACAGGGGTTGACTGAAGCTTTCTTT. Protein product: CASRTQGLTEAFF. This chain joins TRBV12-3 or TRBV12-4 and TRBJ1-1; TRBD1 aligns across 7 bases. The ends lost 6 bases at V and 5 bases at J; junction bases unmatched: 6. The CDR3 has 13 residues.

This chain joins TRBV12-3 or TRBV12-4 and TRBJ2-3; 9 positions agree with TRBD1. Trimming at V came to 6 bases and at J to 0 bases, leaving 13 bases not matched to a gene. The CDR3 length is 18 residues. This chain's CDR3 is CASRPGQGTSTSTDTQYF. As DNA, the CDR3 is TGTGCCAGCAGGCCGGGACAGGGAACATCTACTAGCACAGATACGCAGTATTTT.

This clonotype was recorded many times. The rearrangement uses TRBV6-1 and TRBJ1-5; D perhaps matches TRBD1 (6 bases). This CDR3 region has 13 residues. V dropped 6 bases and J dropped 3 bases, with 9 bases sitting between them. Germline CDR1 is MNHNS and CDR2 is SASEGT. CDR3 region: CASSRTDNQPQHF. CDR3 DNA: TGTGCCAGCAGCCGGACAGACAATCAGCCCCAGCATTTT.

This clonotype was seen ten or more times. This sequence joins TRBV5-1 and TRBJ1-2; 7 nucleotides agree with TRBD1. V lost 7 bases to trimming and J lost 5 bases; unmatched junction nucleotides: 11. The germline CDR1 and CDR2 sequences are SGHRS and YFSETQ. This CDR3 comprises 14 residues. In DNA, the CDR3 is TGCGCCAGCTTCGACAGGGCGAGTCCTTATGGCTACACCTTC. It specifies CASFDRASPYGYTF.

This clonotype was seen ten or more times. The chain joins TRBV6-1 to TRBJ2-5; 11 bases match TRBD2. The ends lost 6 bases at V and 4 bases at J; junction bases unmatched: 7. This CDR3 has 15 residues. The V gene's germline CDR1 is MNHNS and CDR2 SASEGT. CDR3 coding DNA: TGTGCCAGCAGGACTAGCGGGGTCGATCGAGAGACCCAGTACTTC. Its protein product is CASRTSGVDRETQYF.

This clonotype has ten or more counts. This chain links TRBV7-9 with TRBJ2-2; 8 bases are a match to TRBD1. V gave up 5 bases and J gave up 4 bases; unmatched junction bases: 9. The CDR3 sequence is 16 residues long. Germline V CDR1 and CDR2: SEHNR, FQNEAQ (reference sequence). Written as DNA, the CDR3 is TGTGCCAGCAGCGTCACGCAGGGGGCAGGCACCGGGGAGCTGTTTTTT. It is translated as CASSVTQGAGTGELFF.

This clonotype showed up just a few times. The rearrangement uses TRBV14 and TRBJ2-5; possible D gene TRBD2, 6 bases. The CDR3 contains 15 residues. Germline values: CDR1 SGHDN, CDR2 FVKESK. With 2 bases removed from V and 4 bases from J, the gap between germline ends came to 14 bases. The CDR3 is CASSQQILARETQYF. The CDR3 DNA is TGTGCCAGCAGCCAACAAATACTAGCCCGAGAGACCCAGTACTTC.

This clonotype has at least ten counts. This chain connects TRBV29-1 to TRBJ1-2, with D uncertain. The germline V gene has CDR1 SQVTM and CDR2 ANQGSEA. V lost 7 bases and J 7 bases, leaving 10 bases between the germline ends. This CDR3 comprises 10 residues. As DNA, the CDR3 is TGCAGCGGAGACACCGCTGGCTACACCTTC. It encodes CSGDTAGYTF.

This clonotype was picked up many times. The chain joins TRBV4-2 to TRBJ2-4; D remains unclear. Between the trimmed V and J ends, which lost 0 bases and 3 bases, there was a span of 6 bases. The CDR3 totals 14 residues. Germline CDR1 is LGHNA and CDR2 is YNFKEQ. The CDR3 nucleotides are TGTGCCAGCAGCCAAGAGGGCTTCAAAAACATTCAGTACTTC. Translated: CASSQEGFKNIQYF.

This clonotype was found many times. The rearrangement joins TRBV7-9 to TRBJ2-1; D not certain. The CDR3 covers 15 residues. The V end lost 5 bases, the J end lost 8 bases, and 19 bases lay between the germline ends. Germline V lookup: CDR1 SEHNR, CDR2 FQNEAQ (reference sequence). CDR3 sequence (DNA): TGTGCCAGCAGCCCCCCCCACAGTAAGGGCGATGAGCAGTTCTTC. This sequence encodes CASSPPHSKGDEQFF.

This clonotype occurred a few times. The junction departs from the called germline gene at one end, perhaps through a read error. This rearrangement joins TRBV20-1 to TRBJ2-7; TRBD1 agrees at 10 bases. In germline, CDR1 is DFQATT, CDR2 SNEGSKA (reference sequence). CDR3 length equals 17 residues. Written as DNA, the CDR3 is TGCTGTGCTAGGTCCAAGGACCCGACAGGGGGCAGGTACGAGCAGTACTTC. Translation: CCARSKDPTGGRYEQYF.

The sample holds many counts of this clonotype. The chain recombines TRBV20-1 with TRBJ2-7; possibly TRBD1 for D (6 bases). The CDR3 length is 13 residues. The V end was cut by 7 bases, the J end by 3 bases, with 16 bases between. Germline CDR1 DFQATT, CDR2 SNEGSKA (reference sequence). The CDR3 coding sequence is TGCAGTGTAATAGGGACAACCTACTACGAGCAGTACTTC. The encoded protein is CSVIGTTYYEQYF.

The chain combines TRBV25-1 with TRBJ2-5, with 9 bases matching TRBD1. From germline, CDR1 is MGHDK and CDR2 SYGVNS. V was clipped by 4 bases and J by 2 bases; unmatched bases: 8. The CDR3 loop spans 16 amino acids. The CDR3 region has the DNA TGTGCCAGCAGTGCTAAGGGACAGGGAGGACAAGAGACCCAGTACTTC. Translating it yields CASSAKGQGGQETQYF.

This clonotype was seen at least ten times. The rearrangement joins TRBV6-1 to TRBJ1-1; D gene unclear. V lost 3 bases to trimming and J lost 4 bases, with 9 bases between them. The germline V gene has CDR1 MNHNS and CDR2 SASEGT. CDR3 size: 13 residues. CDR3 nucleotide sequence: TGTGCCAGCAGTGAGAGTCGAGGCACTGAAGCTTTCTTT. It encodes CASSESRGTEAFF.

The V call is TRBV3-1, the J call TRBJ2-3; D is perhaps TRBD1 or TRBD2 (5 bases each). The CDR3 covers 15 residues. Germline-derived CDR1 and CDR2 are LGHDT and YNNKEL (reference sequence). V lost 4 bases to trimming and J lost 4 bases, with 15 bases between them. This CDR3 is CASSPRDLGADTQYF. CDR3 nucleotides: TGTGCCAGCAGCCCCCGGGACCTAGGCGCAGATACGCAGTATTTT.

The chain recombines TRBV30 with TRBJ2-2, with 12 bases aligning to TRBD1. Germline V gene lookup returns CDR1 GTSNPN and CDR2 SVGIG (reference sequence). This CDR3 region has 16 residues. Trimming cost V 0 bases and J 6 bases; bases outside gene matches: 5. CDR3: CAWSVGQGAQAGELFF. CDR3 coding DNA: TGTGCCTGGAGTGTGGGACAGGGGGCGCAGGCCGGGGAGCTGTTTTTT.